This T cell receptor (beta chain) was observed in a study of blood T cell repertoires in COVID-19. Across the study: Sources were T cells, B-cell-depleted T cells, or PBMCs; the material itself was cDNA or gDNA.

V was clipped by 3 bases and J by 5 bases; unmatched bases: 11. The germline CDR1 and CDR2 sequences are SGHRS and YFSETQ. The CDR3 is 16 residues long. The Seattle patients, enrolled during active infection, were followed longitudinally. Assay used: immunoSEQ multiplex PCR; TCRdb lists only in-frame clones, some missing. The sample shows 360,000 or so clones, roughly 89% of them seen only once. This receptor was obtained from a woman aged 55-75 years with COVID-19, enrolled during active disease. The chain is built from TRBV5-1 and TRBJ1-1, with 9 nucleotides matching TRBD1. Sequences were obtained from peripheral blood. In DNA, the CDR3 is TGCGCCAGCAGCTCACAACAGGGGGCAAGGGATACTGAAGCTTTCTTT. Protein sequence: CASSSQQGARDTEAFF.